The rows below give T cell receptor beta chains drawn from one sample of a study of identical twins. TCRdb fed the 5' RACE reads into MiXCR, producing one record per CDR3 protein. Among under 900,000 distinct CDR3 sequences listed, roughly an eighth were seen once. The data also belong to a second study, concerning yellow fever vaccine responses in identical twins.

The sample comprised PBMCs. These receptors were obtained from a woman aged 18-29 years in good health. The CDR3 runs from the conserved cysteine through the conserved F or W. Fields, in order: V gene, clone size, CDR3 protein. For some rows the clone size is stated as once, few or many, or as a class when expanded; others skip it.

>TRBV6-6|-
CASSYEGRRTGELFF
>TRBV6-1|-
CASSEEAWGPYPIKNTGELFF
>TRBV20-1|many
CSARDGPGQVYF
>TRBV18|few
CASSPPTGLEEFF
>TRBV3-1|-
CASSQALGSSYNEQFF
>TRBV10-3|few
CAIARAETQYF
>TRBV7-9|many
CASSLASQPQHF
>TRBV5-4|many
CASLANTGELFF
>TRBV2|-
CASSITLGLAGEQYF
>TRBV6-1|few
CASSEEAVENTEAFF
>TRBV20-1|-
CSARDPLANITWYYYNEQFF
>TRBV11-2|-
CASSSTWGIEEKLFF
>TRBV12-3/TRBV12-4|-
CASSSDRSSGNTIYF
>TRBV28|many
CASSFGPTGELFF
>TRBV12-3/TRBV12-4|few
CASSFGTRGNIQYF
>TRBV7-2|few
CASSFTSGLNTGELFF
>TRBV10-3|few
CAVLQGMNTEAFF
>TRBV5-5|few
CASSLGIVGDRLSYEQYF
>TRBV6-5|few
CASSYWASGRGQETQYF
>TRBV5-1|many
CASSRPDGYNEQFF
>TRBV6-6|-
CASSYSVSEAFF
>TRBV28|-
CATLQGTGIQYF
>TRBV20-1|-
CSARGDRVSSYNEQFF
>TRBV12-3/TRBV12-4|few
CASSRQQGSYEQYF
>TRBV5-1|-
CASSLGDRGFGEAFF
>TRBV20-1|-
CSARGQDSNQPQHF
>TRBV3-1|few
CASSPGLVYPGELFF
>TRBV18|many
CASSPSPKSGANVLTF
>TRBV4-1|few
CASSQVNGNEQFF
>TRBV15|-
CATRGSSLSTDTQYF
>TRBV12-3/TRBV12-4|-
CASSYIGKNIQYF
>TRBV7-9|few
CASSWRTGDVDEKLFF
>TRBV6-5|few
CASSYERRTYEQYF
>TRBV5-1|few
CASSLSVKGESPDEQYF